The 17 T cell receptor beta chains below were found in one sample sequenced in a study of shared clonotypes between healthy human individuals. TCRdb's table, derived via immunoSEQ multiplex PCR, lists solely in-frame clones and lacks some. The sample gives roughly 1,500,000 clones, 98% of which show up once; about 0.4% is in the top ten. Sequenced sample: naive CD4+ T cells sorted from blood. Noted subset: CD45RA+ positively selected. The source is a man aged 30-40 years in good health.

The rearrangement joins TRBV4-3 to TRBJ2-1, with a tentative D call TRBD1 (5 bases). V shed 4 bases and J shed 0 bases, with 16 bases lying between them. The CDR3 is made up of 17 amino acids. From germline, CDR1 is LGHNA and CDR2 YSLEER. CDR3 loop: CASSPDARVGSYNEQFF. The CDR3 DNA is TGCGCCAGCAGCCCCGACGCCAGGGTGGGCTCCTACAATGAGCAGTTCTTC.

This chain links TRBV4-2 with TRBJ2-7, with 10 bases identical to TRBD2. Germline V gene lookup returns CDR1 LGHNA and CDR2 YNFKEQ. The CDR3 contains 16 residues. With 2 bases clipped from V and 2 bases from J, the junction kept 6 bases outside the gene matches. Here the CDR3 DNA reads TGTGCCAGCAGCCAACTTCTAGCGGGAGCACCCTACGAGCAGTACTTC. Translated: CASSQLLAGAPYEQYF.

This chain links TRBV29-1 with TRBJ2-3, with D unclear. Germline CDR1 is SQVTM and CDR2 is ANQGSEA. CDR3 length equals 13 residues. V dropped 5 bases and J dropped 2 bases, with 11 bases sitting between them. The CDR3 protein is CSVLKGDTDTQYF. CDR3 coding DNA: TGCAGCGTTCTGAAGGGTGACACAGATACGCAGTATTTT.

The genes are TRBV5-1 and TRBJ1-4, with a tentative D call TRBD1 (5 bases). With 6 bases removed from V and 0 bases from J, the gap between germline ends came to 9 bases. From germline, CDR1 is SGHRS and CDR2 YFSETQ. This CDR3 region has 14 residues. CDR3 DNA: TGCGCCAGCACCAGGGACTCAACTAATGAAAAACTGTTTTTT. This sequence encodes CASTRDSTNEKLFF.

For this clone: This sample includes further DNA sequences coding for the same CDR3. This chain connects TRBV5-4 to TRBJ1-1, with D tentatively TRBD1 (5 bases). This CDR3 contains 14 residues. Trimming cost V 0 bases and J 0 bases, with 6 bases left between them. Germline CDR1 and CDR2: SGHNT and YYREEE (reference sequence). CDR3 loop: CASSLGGMNTEAFF. For the CDR3, the DNA is TGTGCCAGCAGCTTGGGGGGCATGAACACTGAAGCTTTCTTT. Variable domain in full (rest from reference TRBV5-4 and TRBJ1-1): ETGVTQSPTHLIKTRGQQVTLRCSSQSGHNTVSWYQQALGQGPQFIFQYYREEENGRGNFPPRFSGLQFPNYSSELNVNALELDDSALYLCASSLGGMNTEAFFGQGTRLTVV.

J is TRBJ2-1 and V is TRBV27; 7 bases map to TRBD1. CDR3 length equals 14 residues. Germline V gene sequence: CDR1 MNHEY, CDR2 SMNVEV (reference sequence). The V gene end was trimmed by 8 bases and the J gene end by 1 base; junction bases not matched to a gene: 5. DNA of the CDR3: TGTGCCAGCCGACAGGGTCCATCCTACAATGAGCAGTTCTTC. Its translation: CASRQGPSYNEQFF.

The chain uses TRBV14 and TRBJ2-1, with 14 bases identical to TRBD2. This CDR3 spans 17 amino acids. Germline V gene data show CDR1 as SGHDN and CDR2 as FVKESK. The J segment lost 0 bases and the V segment lost 4 bases, leaving 2 bases of the junction unmatched. CDR3 sequence (DNA): TGTGCCAGCAGCCGAGGGACTAGCGGGAGCTCCTACAATGAGCAGTTCTTC. Its translation is CASSRGTSGSSYNEQFF.

The genes are TRBV18 and TRBJ2-7, with 12 bases fitting TRBD2. This CDR3 has 16 amino acids. CDR1 and CDR2 (germline): KGHSH, LQKENI. V lost 2 bases to trimming and J lost 6 bases; unmatched junction nucleotides: 8. CDR3 protein: CASSPIRLAGVSEQYF. Here the CDR3 DNA reads TGTGCCAGCTCACCAATCCGACTAGCGGGAGTATCCGAGCAGTACTTC.

About this clone itself: This CDR3 is also generated by other DNA sequences in the sample. The chain employs TRBV6-5 and TRBJ1-5; tentatively, D is TRBD1 (6 bases). This CDR3 is built from 13 residues. Per germline, CDR1 MNHEY and CDR2 SVGAGI. The V end lost 3 bases, the J end lost 7 bases, and 10 bases lay between the germline ends. Here the CDR3 reads CASSYRGGQPQHF. The CDR3 bases are TGTGCCAGCAGTTATAGGGGGGGACAGCCCCAGCATTTT.

The rearrangement joins TRBV28 to TRBJ2-2, with a tentative D call TRBD1 (6 bases). CDR1 and CDR2 from the germline V gene are MDHEN and SYDVKM. The CDR3 is 13 residues long. The V end was cut by 5 bases, the J end by 11 bases, with 15 bases between. Written as DNA, the CDR3 is TGTGCCAGCAGTCTACAGGGAAGAGATGAGCTGTTTTTT. It encodes CASSLQGRDELFF.

The chain recombines TRBV28 with TRBJ1-3, with D perhaps TRBD1 (6 bases). Germline V gene data show CDR1 as MDHEN and CDR2 as SYDVKM. The CDR3 runs 16 residues. V was clipped by 7 bases and J by 1 base, with 17 bases between them. The CDR3 DNA reads as TGTGCCAGCAACACAGAGGAGGGGGTGTCTGGAAACACCATATATTTT. Protein sequence: CASNTEEGVSGNTIYF.

The gene calls are TRBV18 and TRBJ2-5, with 7 bases fitting TRBD2. CDR1 is KGHSH, CDR2 LQKENI, per germline. Trimming at V came to 4 bases and at J to 1 base, leaving 15 bases not matched to a gene. The length of the CDR3 is 18 residues. CDR3 sequence: CASSQRLAVSPFQETQYF. CDR3 in DNA: TGTGCCAGCTCACAGCGACTAGCCGTTAGCCCATTCCAAGAGACCCAGTACTTC. Full variable domain (missing parts from reference TRBV18 and TRBJ2-5): NAGVMQNPRHLVRRRGQEARLRCSPMKGHSHVYWYRQLPEEGLKFMVYLQKENIIDESGMPKERFSAEFPKEGPSILRIQQVVRGDSAAYFCASSQRLAVSPFQETQYFGPGTRLLVL.

CDR3 amino acids: CASSLEGLQFF. The DNA of the CDR3 is TGTGCCAGCAGTTTAGAAGGTCTGCAGTTCTTC. J is TRBJ2-1 and V is TRBV27; the D is unclear. This CDR3 contains 11 residues. From germline, CDR1 is MNHEY and CDR2 SMNVEV (reference sequence). V was cut by 2 bases and J by 12 bases, with 8 bases left in between.

With respect to this clone: Other nucleotide sequences in the sample specify the same CDR3. The chain joins TRBV5-1 to TRBJ2-7; 11 bases map to TRBD2. J gave up 3 bases and V 3 bases, and 5 bases lay outside the gene matches. The CDR3 has 15 amino acids. Germline CDR1 reads SGHRS; CDR2 reads YFSETQ. Written as DNA, the CDR3 is TGCGCCAGCAGCTCGGGACTAGCGGACAGCTACGAGCAGTACTTC. It yields the protein CASSSGLADSYEQYF.

The V call is TRBV5-5, the J call TRBJ2-4; the D call may be TRBD1 or TRBD2 (5 bases each). The germline V gene encodes CDR1 SGHKS and CDR2 YYEKEE (reference sequence). The germline V and J ends were trimmed by 2 bases and 6 bases, with 15 bases remaining between them. The CDR3 runs to 15 residues. The CDR3 loop is CASSFHWDQPNIQYF. Here the CDR3 DNA reads TGTGCCAGCAGCTTTCACTGGGACCAGCCAAACATTCAGTACTTC.

V and J are TRBV6-1 and TRBJ1-2; D is perhaps TRBD1 (6 bases). Germline-derived CDR1 and CDR2 are MNHNS and SASEGT. Trimming removed 4 bases from V and 7 bases from J, with 25 bases in between. The CDR3 extends over 17 amino acids. For the CDR3, the DNA is TGTGCCAGCAGTGCTAGACAGAGGGGGGTGGAGATTCTTGGCTACACCTTC. As protein: CASSARQRGVEILGYTF.

This clone was seen a single time. The chain employs TRBV7-6 and TRBJ1-4, with D perhaps TRBD1 (5 bases). CDR1 and CDR2 (germline): SGHVS, FNYEAQ. The CDR3 is made up of 15 amino acids. Trimming took 1 base from V and 8 from J, leaving 14 bases between them. The CDR3 coding sequence is TGTGCCAGCAGCTTAGATCTGCGGGGCCGGGAAAAACTGTTTTTT. Its translation is CASSLDLRGREKLFF.